This TCR beta chain was retrieved from a study of PD-L1 blockade in urothelial cancer. The time point is: pretreatment peripheral blood. From germline, CDR1 is SEHNR and CDR2 FQNEAQ (reference sequence). The junction had 6 bases not matched to a gene; V was cut back by 6 bases and J by 1 base. This CDR3 has 14 amino acids. Repertoires were generated with immunoSEQ multiplex PCR, while TCRdb's copy carries only in-frame clones and drops some. The data contain around 100,000 clones, around 87% of them singletons. This rearrangement joins TRBV7-9 to TRBJ2-7; 7 bases map to TRBD2. This TCR came from a man between 60 and 70 years old with urothelial cancer. The source was PBMCs, collected around atezolizumab (anti-PD-L1) treatment. The CDR3 is CASSTDGGSYEQYF. The CDR3 region has the DNA TGTGCCAGCAGTACGGACGGGGGGTCCTACGAGCAGTACTTC.